Given below is one TCR beta chain in context. No antigen is known for it. The sample originates from a study of T-cell memory formation after mild COVID-19. Regarding the study as a whole: Later expanders leaned CD4+, whereas clones that contracted between day 15 and 85 were balanced CD4/CD8. Among clones peaking at day 37 in the second wave, SARS-CoV-2 specificity remained unconfirmed. Some clones that responded were present in memory (sampled pre-infection), which suggests cross-reactive memory joined.

Trimming cost V 2 bases and J 5 bases; bases outside gene matches: 5. This CDR3 comprises 15 residues. Constant-segment primers served in 5'RACE that generated TCR alpha and TCR beta cDNA libraries bearing sample barcodes and UMIs. TCRdb independently ran MiXCR on the 5' RACE reads; one entry per CDR3 protein. Here the sample spans about 320,000 distinct CDR3 sequences, about 13% being singletons. Sample: PBMCs or a T cell subset sorted from them (not recorded which). This sequence was found in a man between 18 and 29 years old who had mild COVID-19 (a few samples of this study predate the infection). Cell type and time point are not known. The J gene is TRBJ2-5, the V gene TRBV12-3 or TRBV12-4; 10 bases align to TRBD2. In DNA form, the CDR3 reads TGTGCCAGCAGTTTACAGCGGGGGGGCGTGGAGACCCAGTACTTC. This sequence encodes CASSLQRGGVETQYF.